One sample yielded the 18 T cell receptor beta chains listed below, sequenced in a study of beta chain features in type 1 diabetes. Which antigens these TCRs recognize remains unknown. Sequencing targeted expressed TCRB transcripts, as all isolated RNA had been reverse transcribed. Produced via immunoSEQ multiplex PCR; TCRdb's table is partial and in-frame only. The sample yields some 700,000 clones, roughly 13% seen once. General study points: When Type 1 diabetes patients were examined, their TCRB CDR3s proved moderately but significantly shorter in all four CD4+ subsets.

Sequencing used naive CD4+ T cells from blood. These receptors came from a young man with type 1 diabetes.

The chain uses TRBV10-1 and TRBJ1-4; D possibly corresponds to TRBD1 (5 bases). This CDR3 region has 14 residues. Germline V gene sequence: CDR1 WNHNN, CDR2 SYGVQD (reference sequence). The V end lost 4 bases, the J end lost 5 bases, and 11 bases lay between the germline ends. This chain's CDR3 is CASSVGVRNEKLFF. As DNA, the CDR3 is TGCGCCAGCAGTGTGGGGGTTCGCAATGAAAAACTGTTTTTT.

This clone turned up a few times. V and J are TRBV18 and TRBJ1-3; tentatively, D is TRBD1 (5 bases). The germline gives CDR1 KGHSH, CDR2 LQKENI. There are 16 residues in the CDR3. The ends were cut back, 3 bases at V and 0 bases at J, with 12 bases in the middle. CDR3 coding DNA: TGTGCCAGCTCACCCCCAGGGAAGAGCTCTGGAAACACCATATATTTT. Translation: CASSPPGKSSGNTIYF.

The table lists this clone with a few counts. CDR3 loop: CASSGGGFDEKLFF. DNA of the CDR3: TGTGCCAGCAGCGGGGGAGGGTTTGATGAAAAACTGTTTTTT. V and J are TRBV9 and TRBJ1-4; no definite D call. Germline-derived CDR1 and CDR2 are SGDLS and YYNGEE. This CDR3 region has 14 residues. Trimming cost V 3 bases and J 6 bases, with 12 bases left between them.

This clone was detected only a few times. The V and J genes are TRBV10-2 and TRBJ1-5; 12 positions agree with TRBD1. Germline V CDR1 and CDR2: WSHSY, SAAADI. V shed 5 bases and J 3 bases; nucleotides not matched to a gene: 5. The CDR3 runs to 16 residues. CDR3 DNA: TGCGCCAGCAGTCCCGGGACAGGGGGCCCCAATCAGCCCCAGCATTTT. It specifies CASSPGTGGPNQPQHF.

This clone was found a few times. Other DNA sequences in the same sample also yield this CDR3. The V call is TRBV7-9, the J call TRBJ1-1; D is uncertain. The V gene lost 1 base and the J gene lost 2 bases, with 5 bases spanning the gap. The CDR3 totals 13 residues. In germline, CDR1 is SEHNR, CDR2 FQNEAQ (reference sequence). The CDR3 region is CASSLEANTEAFF. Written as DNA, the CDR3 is TGTGCCAGCAGCTTAGAGGCCAACACTGAAGCTTTCTTT. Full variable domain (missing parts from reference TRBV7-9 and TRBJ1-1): DTGVSQNPRHKITKRGQNVTFRCDPISEHNRLYWYRQTLGQGPEFLTYFQNEAQLEKSRLLSDRFSAERPKGSFSTLEIQRTEQGDSAMYLCASSLEANTEAFFGQGTRLTVV.

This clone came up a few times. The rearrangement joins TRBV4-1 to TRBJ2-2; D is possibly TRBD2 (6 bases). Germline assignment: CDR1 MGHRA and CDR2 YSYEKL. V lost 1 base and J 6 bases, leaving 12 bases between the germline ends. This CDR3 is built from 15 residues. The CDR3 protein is CASSQVGWGAGELFF. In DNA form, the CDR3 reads TGCGCCAGCAGCCAAGTAGGCTGGGGGGCCGGGGAGCTGTTTTTT.

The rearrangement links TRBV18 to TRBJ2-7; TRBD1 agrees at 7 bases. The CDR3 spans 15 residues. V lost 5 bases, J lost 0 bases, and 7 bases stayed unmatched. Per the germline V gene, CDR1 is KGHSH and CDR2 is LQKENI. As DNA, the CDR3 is TGTGCCAGCTCAACAATGACAGGGAACTCCTACGAGCAGTACTTC. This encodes CASSTMTGNSYEQYF.

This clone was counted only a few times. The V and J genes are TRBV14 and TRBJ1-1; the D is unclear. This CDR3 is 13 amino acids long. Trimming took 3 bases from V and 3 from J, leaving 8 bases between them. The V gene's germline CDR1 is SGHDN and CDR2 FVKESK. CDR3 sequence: CASSQGGYTEAFF. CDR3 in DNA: TGTGCCAGCAGCCAGGGCGGTTACACTGAAGCTTTCTTT.

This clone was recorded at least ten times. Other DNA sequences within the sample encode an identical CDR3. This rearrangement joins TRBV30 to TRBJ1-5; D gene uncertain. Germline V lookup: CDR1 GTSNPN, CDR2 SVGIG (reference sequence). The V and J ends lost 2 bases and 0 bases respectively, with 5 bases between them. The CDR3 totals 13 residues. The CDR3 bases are TGTGCCTGGAGTTTGGATAGCAATCAGCCCCAGCATTTT. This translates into CAWSLDSNQPQHF.

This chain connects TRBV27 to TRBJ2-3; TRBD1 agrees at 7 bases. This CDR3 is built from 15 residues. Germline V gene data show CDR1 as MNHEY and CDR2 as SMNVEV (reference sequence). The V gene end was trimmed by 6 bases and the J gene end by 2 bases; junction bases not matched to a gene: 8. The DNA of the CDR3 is TGTGCCAGCAGGGAAACGGGACAGTTCACAGATACGCAGTATTTT. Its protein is CASRETGQFTDTQYF.

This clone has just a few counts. The CDR3 loop reads CASSSGYPPVTEAFF. DNA for the CDR3: TGTGCCAGCAGCAGTGGGTACCCCCCGGTCACTGAAGCTTTCTTT. The V call is TRBV7-2, the J call TRBJ1-1; D is unclear. Per germline, CDR1 SGHTA and CDR2 FQGNSA. The CDR3 runs 15 residues. Trimming pared 5 bases from V and 4 bases from J, leaving 17 bases between. The entire variable domain, with the rest obtained from reference TRBV7-2 and TRBJ1-1, is as follows: GAGVSQSPSNKVTEKGKDVELRCDPISGHTALYWYRQSLGQGLEFLIYFQGNSAPDKSGLPSDRFSAERTGGSVSTLTIQRTQQEDSAVYLCASSSGYPPVTEAFFGQGTRLTVV.

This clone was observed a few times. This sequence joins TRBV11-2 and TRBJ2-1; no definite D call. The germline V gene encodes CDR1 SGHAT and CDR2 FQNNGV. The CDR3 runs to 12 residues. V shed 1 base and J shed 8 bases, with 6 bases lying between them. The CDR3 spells CASSLGLDEQFF. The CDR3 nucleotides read TGTGCCAGCAGCTTAGGTTTGGATGAGCAGTTCTTC.

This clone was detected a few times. CDR3 amino acids: CASSLGGWGASYEQYF. The CDR3 coding sequence is TGCGCCAGCAGCTTAGGTGGTTGGGGGGCCTCCTACGAGCAGTACTTC. The V call is TRBV5-1, the J call TRBJ2-7; possibly TRBD1 or TRBD2 for D (6 bases each). Per the germline V gene, CDR1 is SGHRS and CDR2 is YFSETQ. The CDR3 runs to 16 residues. V was trimmed by 2 bases and J by 0 bases, leaving 15 bases between them.

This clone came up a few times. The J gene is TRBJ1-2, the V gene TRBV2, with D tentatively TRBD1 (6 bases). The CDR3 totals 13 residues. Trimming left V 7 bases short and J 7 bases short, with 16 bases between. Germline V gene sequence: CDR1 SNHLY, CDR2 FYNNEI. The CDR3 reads CASTRQALFGYTF. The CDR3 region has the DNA TGTGCCAGCACTCGACAGGCCCTATTTGGCTACACCTTC. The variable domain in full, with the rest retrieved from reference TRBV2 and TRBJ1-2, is EPEVTQTPSHQVTQMGQEVILRCVPISNHLYFYWYRQILGQKVEFLVSFYNNEISEKSEIFDDQFSVERPDGSNFTLKIRSTKLEDSAMYFCASTRQALFGYTFGSGTRLTVV.

The chain's CDR3 is CASSLGDRNTEAFF. The CDR3 bases are TGTGCCAGCAGCTTAGGTGACAGAAACACTGAAGCTTTCTTT. V gene TRBV13 combines with J gene TRBJ1-1; a weak D match, TRBD1 (5 bases). In germline, CDR1 is PRHDT, CDR2 FYEKMQ (reference sequence). Deletions cut 0 bases from V and 2 bases from J, with 7 bases between. This CDR3 is built from 14 residues.

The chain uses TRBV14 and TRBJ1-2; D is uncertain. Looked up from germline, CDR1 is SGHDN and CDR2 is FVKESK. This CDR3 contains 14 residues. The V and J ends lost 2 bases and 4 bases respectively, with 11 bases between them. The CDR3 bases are TGTGCCAGCAGCCAAACTACCGACGGCTATGGCTACACCTTC. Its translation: CASSQTTDGYGYTF.

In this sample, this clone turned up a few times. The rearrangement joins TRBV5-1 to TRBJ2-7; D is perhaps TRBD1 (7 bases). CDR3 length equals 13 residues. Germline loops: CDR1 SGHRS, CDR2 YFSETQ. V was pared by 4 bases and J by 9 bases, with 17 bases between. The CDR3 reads CASSLEGGDRQYF. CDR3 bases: TGCGCCAGCAGCCTGGAGGGCGGGGACAGGCAGTACTTC.

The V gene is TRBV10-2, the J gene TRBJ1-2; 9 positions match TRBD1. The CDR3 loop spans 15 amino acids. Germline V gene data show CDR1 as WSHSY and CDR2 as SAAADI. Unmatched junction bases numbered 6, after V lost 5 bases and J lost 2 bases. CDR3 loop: CASSSPGQGNYGYTF. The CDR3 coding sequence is TGCGCCAGCAGTTCCCCGGGACAGGGAAACTATGGCTACACCTTC.